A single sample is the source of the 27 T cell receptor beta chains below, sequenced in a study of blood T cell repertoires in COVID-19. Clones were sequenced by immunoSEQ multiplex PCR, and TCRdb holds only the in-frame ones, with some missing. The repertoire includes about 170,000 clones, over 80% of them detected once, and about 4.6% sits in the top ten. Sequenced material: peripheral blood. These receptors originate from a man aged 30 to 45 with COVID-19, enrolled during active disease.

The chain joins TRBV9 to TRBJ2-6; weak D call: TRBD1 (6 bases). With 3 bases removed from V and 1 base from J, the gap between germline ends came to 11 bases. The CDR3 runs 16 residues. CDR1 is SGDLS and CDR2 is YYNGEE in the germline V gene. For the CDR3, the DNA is TGTGCCAGCAGCGAGAAACAGGGTTCTGGGGCCAACGTCCTGACTTTC. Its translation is CASSEKQGSGANVLTF.

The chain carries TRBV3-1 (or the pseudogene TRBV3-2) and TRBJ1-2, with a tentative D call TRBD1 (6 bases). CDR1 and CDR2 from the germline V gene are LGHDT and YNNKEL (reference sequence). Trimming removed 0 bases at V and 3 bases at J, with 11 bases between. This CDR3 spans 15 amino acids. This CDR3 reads CASSQDRAGDYGYTF. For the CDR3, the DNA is TGTGCCAGCAGCCAAGATAGGGCAGGGGACTATGGCTACACCTTC.

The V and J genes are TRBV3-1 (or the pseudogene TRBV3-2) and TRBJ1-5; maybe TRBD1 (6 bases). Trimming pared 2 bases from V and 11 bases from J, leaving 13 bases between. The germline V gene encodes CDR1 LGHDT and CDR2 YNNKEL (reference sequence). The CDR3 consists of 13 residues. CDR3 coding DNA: TGTGCCAGCAGCCAACAGGGGTCGGTGGCCCAGCATTTT. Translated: CASSQQGSVAQHF.

In DNA form, the CDR3 reads TGCGCCAGCAGCATCCAGGGTAGCACAGATACGCAGTATTTT. This gives the protein CASSIQGSTDTQYF. The V and J genes are TRBV5-1 and TRBJ2-3; D might be TRBD1 (5 bases). The CDR3 runs 14 residues. CDR1 SGHRS and CDR2 YFSETQ come from the germline V gene. Trimming stripped 4 bases from V and 0 bases from J, with 9 bases between.

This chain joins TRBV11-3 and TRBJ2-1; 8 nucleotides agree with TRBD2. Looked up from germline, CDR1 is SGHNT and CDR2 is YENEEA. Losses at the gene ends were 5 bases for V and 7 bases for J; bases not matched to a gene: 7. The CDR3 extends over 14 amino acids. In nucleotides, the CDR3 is TGTGCCAGCAGCGCCCCGGCTAGCGGGAATGAGCAGTTCTTC. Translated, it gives CASSAPASGNEQFF.

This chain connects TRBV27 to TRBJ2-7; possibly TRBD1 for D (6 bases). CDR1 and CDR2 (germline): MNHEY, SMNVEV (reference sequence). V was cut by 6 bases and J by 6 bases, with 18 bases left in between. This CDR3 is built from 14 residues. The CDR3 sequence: CASSHREGLGEQYF. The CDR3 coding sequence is TGTGCCAGCAGCCACAGGGAAGGTTTGGGCGAGCAGTACTTC.

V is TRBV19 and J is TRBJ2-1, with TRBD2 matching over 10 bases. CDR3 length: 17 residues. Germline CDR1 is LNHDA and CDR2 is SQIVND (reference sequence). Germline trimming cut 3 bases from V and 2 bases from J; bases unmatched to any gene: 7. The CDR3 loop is CASSIPVLAGAYNEQFF. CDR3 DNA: TGTGCCAGTAGTATTCCCGTCCTAGCGGGAGCCTACAATGAGCAGTTCTTC.

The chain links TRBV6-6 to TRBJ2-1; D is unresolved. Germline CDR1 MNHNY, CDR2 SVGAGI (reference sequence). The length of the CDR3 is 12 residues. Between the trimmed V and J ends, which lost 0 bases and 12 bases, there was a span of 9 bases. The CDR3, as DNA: TGTGCCAGCAGTTACTCTGGCGGCCCGCAGTTCTTC. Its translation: CASSYSGGPQFF.

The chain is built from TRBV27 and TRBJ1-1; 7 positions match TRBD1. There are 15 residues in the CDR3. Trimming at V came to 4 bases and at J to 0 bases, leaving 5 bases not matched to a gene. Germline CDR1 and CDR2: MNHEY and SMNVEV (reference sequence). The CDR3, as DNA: TGTGCCAGCAGTTCCAGGGGGTGGATGAACACTGAAGCTTTCTTT. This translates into CASSSRGWMNTEAFF.

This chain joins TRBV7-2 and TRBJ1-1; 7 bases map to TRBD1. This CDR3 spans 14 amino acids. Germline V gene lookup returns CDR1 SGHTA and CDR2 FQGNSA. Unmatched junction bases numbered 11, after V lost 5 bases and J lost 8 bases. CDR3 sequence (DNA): TGTGCCAGCAGCCCAGGGGACAGCTTGTCGGAAGCTTTCTTT. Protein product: CASSPGDSLSEAFF. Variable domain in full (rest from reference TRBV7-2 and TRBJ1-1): GAGVSQSPSNKVTEKGKDVELRCDPISGHTALYWYRQSLGQGLEFLIYFQGNSAPDKSGLPSDRFSAERTGGSVSTLTIQRTQQEDSAVYLCASSPGDSLSEAFFGQGTRLTVV.

The CDR3 is CASRPSLQGIYSNQPQHF. The CDR3 nucleotides are TGTGCCAGCAGACCGTCCCTACAGGGCATCTATAGCAATCAGCCCCAGCATTTT. This chain joins TRBV28 and TRBJ1-5, with D possibly matching TRBD1 (6 bases). In germline, CDR1 is MDHEN, CDR2 SYDVKM. Trimming cost V 6 bases and J 0 bases, with 21 bases left between them. CDR3 size: 18 residues.

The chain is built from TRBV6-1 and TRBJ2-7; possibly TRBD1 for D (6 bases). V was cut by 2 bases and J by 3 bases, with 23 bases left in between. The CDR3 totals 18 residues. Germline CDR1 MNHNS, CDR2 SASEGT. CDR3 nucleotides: TGTGCCAGCAGTGAAAGGGTTGGGTGGGGCAGGGGAAACTACGAGCAGTACTTC. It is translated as CASSERVGWGRGNYEQYF.

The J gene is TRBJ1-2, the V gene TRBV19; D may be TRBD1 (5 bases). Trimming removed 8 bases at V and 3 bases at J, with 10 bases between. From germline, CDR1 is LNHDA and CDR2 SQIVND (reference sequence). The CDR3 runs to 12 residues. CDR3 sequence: CASRDRHYGYTF. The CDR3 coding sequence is TGTGCCAGTCGAGACAGACACTATGGCTACACCTTC.

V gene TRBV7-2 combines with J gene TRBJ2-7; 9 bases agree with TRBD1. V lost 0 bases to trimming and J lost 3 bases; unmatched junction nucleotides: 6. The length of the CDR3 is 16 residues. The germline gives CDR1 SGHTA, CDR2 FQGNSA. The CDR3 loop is CASSLAFGTGIYEQYF. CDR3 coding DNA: TGTGCCAGCAGCTTAGCCTTCGGGACAGGGATCTACGAGCAGTACTTC.

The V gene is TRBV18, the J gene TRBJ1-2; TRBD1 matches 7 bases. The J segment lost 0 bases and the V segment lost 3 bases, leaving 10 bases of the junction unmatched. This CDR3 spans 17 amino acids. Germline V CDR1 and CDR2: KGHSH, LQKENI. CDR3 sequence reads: CASSPLDPRGTNYGYTF. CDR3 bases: TGTGCCAGCTCACCTCTCGACCCCAGGGGGACTAACTATGGCTACACCTTC.

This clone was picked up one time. CDR3 amino acids: CASSTRDSGYF. The DNA of the CDR3 is TGTGCCAGCAGTACCCGGGACTCAGGGTACTTC. The chain is built from TRBV27 and TRBJ2-7, with a possible D match to TRBD2 (6 bases). The CDR3 loop spans 11 amino acids. V dropped 5 bases and J dropped 12 bases, with 14 bases sitting between them. Germline V gives CDR1 MNHEY, CDR2 SMNVEV (reference sequence).

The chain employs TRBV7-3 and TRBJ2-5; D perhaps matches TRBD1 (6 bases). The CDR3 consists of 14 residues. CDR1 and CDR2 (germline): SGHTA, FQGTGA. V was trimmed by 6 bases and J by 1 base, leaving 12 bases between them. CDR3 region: CASSQTGVQETQYF. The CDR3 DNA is TGTGCCAGCAGTCAGACAGGAGTCCAAGAGACCCAGTACTTC.

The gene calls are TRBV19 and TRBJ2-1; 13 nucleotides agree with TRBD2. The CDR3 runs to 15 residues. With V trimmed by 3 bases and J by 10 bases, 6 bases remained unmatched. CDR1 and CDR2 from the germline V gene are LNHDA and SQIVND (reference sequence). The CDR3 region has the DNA TGTGCCAGTAGTATCACTAGCGGGGGGGCGGACGAGCAGTTCTTC. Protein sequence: CASSITSGGADEQFF.

The DNA of the CDR3 is TGTGCCAGCAGCCGTTCGACTAGCGGGCACTACGAGCAGTACTTC. Residues: CASSRSTSGHYEQYF. The chain is built from TRBV5-4 and TRBJ2-7, with 10 bases identical to TRBD2. Germline trimming cut 4 bases from V and 3 bases from J; bases unmatched to any gene: 7. Germline V gene data show CDR1 as SGHNT and CDR2 as YYREEE (reference sequence). CDR3 length equals 15 residues.

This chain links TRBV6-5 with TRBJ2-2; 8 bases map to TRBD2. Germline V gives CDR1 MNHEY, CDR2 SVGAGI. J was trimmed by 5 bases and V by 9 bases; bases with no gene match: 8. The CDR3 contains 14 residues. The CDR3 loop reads CASYSGRDTGELFF. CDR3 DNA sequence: TGTGCCAGTTACAGCGGGAGAGATACCGGGGAGCTGTTTTTT.

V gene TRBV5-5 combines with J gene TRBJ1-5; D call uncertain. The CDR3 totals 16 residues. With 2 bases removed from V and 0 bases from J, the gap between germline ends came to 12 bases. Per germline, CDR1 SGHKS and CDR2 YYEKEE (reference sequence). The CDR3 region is CASSLLDWYSNQPQHF. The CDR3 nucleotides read TGTGCCAGCAGCTTACTAGACTGGTATAGCAATCAGCCCCAGCATTTT.

The CDR3 sequence: CASSSGQGADTQYF. The CDR3 nucleotides read TGTGCCAGCTCATCTGGACAGGGTGCAGATACGCAGTATTTT. The chain links TRBV18 to TRBJ2-3, with 8 bases identical to TRBD1. The V and J ends lost 5 bases and 4 bases, in that order; junction bases with no gene match: 5. Germline assignment: CDR1 KGHSH and CDR2 LQKENI. The CDR3 runs to 14 residues.

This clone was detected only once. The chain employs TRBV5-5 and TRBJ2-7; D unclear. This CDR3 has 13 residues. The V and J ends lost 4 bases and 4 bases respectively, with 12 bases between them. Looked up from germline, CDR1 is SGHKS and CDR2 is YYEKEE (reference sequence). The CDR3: CASSPHGPYEQYF. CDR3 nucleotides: TGTGCCAGCAGCCCTCATGGCCCTTACGAGCAGTACTTC.

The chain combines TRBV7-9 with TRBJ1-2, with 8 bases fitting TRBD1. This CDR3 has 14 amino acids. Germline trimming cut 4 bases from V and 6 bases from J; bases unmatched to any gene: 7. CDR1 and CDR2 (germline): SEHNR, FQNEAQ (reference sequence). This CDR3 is CASSSGQAVNGYTF. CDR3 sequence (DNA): TGTGCCAGCAGCTCGGGACAGGCTGTTAATGGCTACACCTTC. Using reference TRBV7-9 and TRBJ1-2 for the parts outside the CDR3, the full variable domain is DTGVSQNPRHKITKRGQNVTFRCDPISEHNRLYWYRQTLGQGPEFLTYFQNEAQLEKSRLLSDRFSAERPKGSFSTLEIQRTEQGDSAMYLCASSSGQAVNGYTFGSGTRLTVV.

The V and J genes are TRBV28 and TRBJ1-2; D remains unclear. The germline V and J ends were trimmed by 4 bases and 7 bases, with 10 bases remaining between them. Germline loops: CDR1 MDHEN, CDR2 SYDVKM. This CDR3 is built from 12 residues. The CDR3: CASSSGLGGYTF. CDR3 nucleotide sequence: TGTGCCAGCAGTTCCGGACTGGGTGGCTACACCTTC.

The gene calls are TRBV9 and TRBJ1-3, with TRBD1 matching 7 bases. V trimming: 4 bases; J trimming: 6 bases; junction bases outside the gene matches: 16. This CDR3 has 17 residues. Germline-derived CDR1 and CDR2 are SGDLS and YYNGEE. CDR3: CASSPRPGTEIQNTIYF. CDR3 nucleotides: TGTGCCAGCAGCCCCCGCCCCGGGACAGAGATTCAAAACACCATATATTTT.

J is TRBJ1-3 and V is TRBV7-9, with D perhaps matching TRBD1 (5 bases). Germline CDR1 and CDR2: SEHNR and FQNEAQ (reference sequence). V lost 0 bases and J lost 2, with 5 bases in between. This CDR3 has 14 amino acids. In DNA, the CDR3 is TGTGCCAGCAGCTTAGCAGGGGCTGGAAACACCATATATTTT. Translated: CASSLAGAGNTIYF.